This TCR beta chain was recovered during a study of tumor-infiltrating lymphocytes in primary liver carcinoma. Study summary: The study included patients who were men and women aged 30 to 69 years. Stage T1-T3 N0M0 and a size of roughly 4 to 10 cm characterized the tumors. Study findings and constraints: Relative to blood, tumors carried a significantly larger fraction of the repertoire in their top 250 clones (p = 0.039).

In its sample, this clonotype was seen many times. What it recognizes is unknown. DNA and RNA were both co-extracted from 20-30 mg of bulk tissue that had not been sorted. Primary liver carcinoma, confirmed by histopathology, was surgically resected. The germline V gene has CDR1 SGHVS and CDR2 FQNEAQ. The CDR3 consists of 13 residues. The germline V and J ends were trimmed by 4 bases and 4 bases, with 11 bases remaining between them. Total RNA (around 0.45 ug) served as template for TCR beta cDNA synthesis primed by a constant-region primer. Investigators got TCR beta libraries out of three nested multiplex PCR rounds, done with slightly modified ARM-PCR. Researchers ran the first two PCR rounds for around 10 cycles each with TRBV1-TRBV30 forward primers and a C-beta reverse primer. A single record per CDR3 protein comes from TCRdb applying MiXCR to the multiplex PCR reads. Of just under 95,000 distinct CDR3 sequences in the sample, around 68% were seen once.

The sequence was collected from a man aged 35-49 years with primary liver carcinoma and hepatitis B virus infection. V gene TRBV7-8 combines with J gene TRBJ2-7, with a possible D match to TRBD2 (5 bases). Sequencing used tumor-adjacent normal liver tissue. CDR3 nucleotides: TGTGCCAGCAGCTCTCGGACTGGGTACGAGCAGTACTTC. Protein: CASSSRTGYEQYF.